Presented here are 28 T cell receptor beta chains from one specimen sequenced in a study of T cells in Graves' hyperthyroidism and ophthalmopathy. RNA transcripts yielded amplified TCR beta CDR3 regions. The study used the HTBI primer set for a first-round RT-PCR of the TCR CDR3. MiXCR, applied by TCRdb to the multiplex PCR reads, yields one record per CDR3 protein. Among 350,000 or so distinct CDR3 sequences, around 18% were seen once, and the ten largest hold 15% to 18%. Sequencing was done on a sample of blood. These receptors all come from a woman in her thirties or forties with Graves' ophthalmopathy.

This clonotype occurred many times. The CDR3 region is CASSLGAGRISGNTIYF. Here the CDR3 DNA reads TGTGCCAGCAGCTTAGGCGCGGGGCGAATCTCTGGAAACACCATATATTTT. The rearrangement links TRBV13 to TRBJ1-3; D possibly corresponds to TRBD1 (5 bases). The CDR3 loop spans 17 amino acids. Germline loops: CDR1 PRHDT, CDR2 FYEKMQ (reference sequence). V was cut by 0 bases and J by 0 bases, with 12 bases left in between.

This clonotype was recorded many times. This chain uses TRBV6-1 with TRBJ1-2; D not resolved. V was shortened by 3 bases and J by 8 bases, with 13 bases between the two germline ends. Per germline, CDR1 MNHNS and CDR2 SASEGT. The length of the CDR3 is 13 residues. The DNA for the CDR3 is TGTGCCAGCAGTGATAGGGCCCTGGTGGGCTACACCTTC. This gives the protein CASSDRALVGYTF.

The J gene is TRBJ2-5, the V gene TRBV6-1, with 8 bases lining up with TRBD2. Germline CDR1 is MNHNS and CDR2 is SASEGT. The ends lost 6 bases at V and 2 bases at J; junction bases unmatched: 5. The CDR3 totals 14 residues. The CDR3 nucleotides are TGTGCCAGCAGGGGAGCGGGAGTACAAGAGACCCAGTACTTC. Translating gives CASRGAGVQETQYF.

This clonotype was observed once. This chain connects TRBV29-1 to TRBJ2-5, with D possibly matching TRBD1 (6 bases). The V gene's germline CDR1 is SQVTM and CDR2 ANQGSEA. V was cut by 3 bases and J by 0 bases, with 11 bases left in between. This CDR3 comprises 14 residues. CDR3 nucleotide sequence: TGCAGCGTTGAGGGGGACACCTACCAAGAGACCCAGTACTTC. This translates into CSVEGDTYQETQYF. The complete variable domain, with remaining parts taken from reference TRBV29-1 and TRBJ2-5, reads SAVISQKPSRDICQRGTSLTIQCQVDSQVTMMFWYRQQPGQSLTLIATANQGSEATYESGFVIDKFPISRPNLTFSTLTVSNMSPEDSSIYLCSVEGDTYQETQYFGPGTRLLVL.

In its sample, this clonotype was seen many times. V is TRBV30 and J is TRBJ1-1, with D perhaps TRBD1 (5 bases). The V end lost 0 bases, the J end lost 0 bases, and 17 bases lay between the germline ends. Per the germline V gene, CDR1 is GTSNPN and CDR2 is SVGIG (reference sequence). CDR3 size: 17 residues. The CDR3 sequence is CAWSVGLQVPMNTEAFF. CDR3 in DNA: TGTGCCTGGAGTGTAGGGTTACAGGTGCCAATGAACACTGAAGCTTTCTTT.

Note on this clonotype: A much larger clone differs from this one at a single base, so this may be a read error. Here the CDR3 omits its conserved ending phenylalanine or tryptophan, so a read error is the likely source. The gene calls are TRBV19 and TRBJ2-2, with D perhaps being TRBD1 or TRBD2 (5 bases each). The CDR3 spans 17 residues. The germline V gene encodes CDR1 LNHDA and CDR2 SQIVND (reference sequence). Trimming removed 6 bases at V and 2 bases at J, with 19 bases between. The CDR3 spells CASSKLRDARNTGELFV. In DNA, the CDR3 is TGTGCCAGTAGCAAACTTAGGGACGCAAGAAACACCGGGGAGCTGTTTGTT.

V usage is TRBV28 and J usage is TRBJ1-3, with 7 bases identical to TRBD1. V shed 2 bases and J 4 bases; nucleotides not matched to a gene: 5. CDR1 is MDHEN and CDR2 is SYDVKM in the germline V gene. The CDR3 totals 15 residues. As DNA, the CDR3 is TGTGCCAGCAGTTTAAGGGGGCCCTACGGAAACACCATATATTTT. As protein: CASSLRGPYGNTIYF.

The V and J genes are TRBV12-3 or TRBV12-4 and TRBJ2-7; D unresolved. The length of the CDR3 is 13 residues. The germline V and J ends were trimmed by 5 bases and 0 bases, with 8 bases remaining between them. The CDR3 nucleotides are TGTGCCAGCAGTCGGGCCGACTCCTACGAGCAGTACTTC. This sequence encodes CASSRADSYEQYF.

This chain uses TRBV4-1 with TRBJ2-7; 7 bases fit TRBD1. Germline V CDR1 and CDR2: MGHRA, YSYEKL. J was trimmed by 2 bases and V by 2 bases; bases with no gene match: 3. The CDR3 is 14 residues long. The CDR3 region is CASSQIQGAYEQYF. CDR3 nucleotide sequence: TGCGCCAGCAGCCAAATCCAGGGGGCCTACGAGCAGTACTTC.

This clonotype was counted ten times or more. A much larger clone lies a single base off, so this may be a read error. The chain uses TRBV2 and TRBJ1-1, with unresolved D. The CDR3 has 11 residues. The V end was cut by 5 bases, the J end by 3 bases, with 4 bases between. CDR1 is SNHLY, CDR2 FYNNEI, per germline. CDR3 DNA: TGTGCCAGCAGTTGGGACACTGAAGCTTTCTTT. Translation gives CASSWDTEAFF. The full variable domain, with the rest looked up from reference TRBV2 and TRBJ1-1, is EPEVTQTPSHQVTQMGQEVILRCVPISNHLYFYWYRQILGQKVEFLVSFYNNEISEKSEIFDDQFSVERPDGSNFTLKIRSTKLEDSAMYFCASSWDTEAFFGQGTRLTVV.

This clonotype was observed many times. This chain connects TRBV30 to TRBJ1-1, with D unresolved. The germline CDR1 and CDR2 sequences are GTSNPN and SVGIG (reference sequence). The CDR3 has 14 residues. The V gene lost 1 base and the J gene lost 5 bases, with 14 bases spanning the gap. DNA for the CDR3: TGTGCCTGGAGTGGATACAATAGGGAAACTGAAGCTTTCTTT. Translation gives CAWSGYNRETEAFF.

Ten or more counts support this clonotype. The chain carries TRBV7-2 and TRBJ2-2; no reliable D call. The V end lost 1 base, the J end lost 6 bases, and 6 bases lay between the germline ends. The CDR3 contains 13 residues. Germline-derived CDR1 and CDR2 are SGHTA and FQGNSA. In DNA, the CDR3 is TGTGCCAGCAGCTTAGTCCCCCCCGGGGAGCTGTTTTTT. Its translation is CASSLVPPGELFF.

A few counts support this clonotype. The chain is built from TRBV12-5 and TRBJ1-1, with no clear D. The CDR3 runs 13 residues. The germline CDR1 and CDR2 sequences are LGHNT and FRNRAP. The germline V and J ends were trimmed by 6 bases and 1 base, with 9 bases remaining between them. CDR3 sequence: CASGETWNTEAFF. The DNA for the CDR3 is TGTGCTAGTGGCGAAACATGGAACACTGAAGCTTTCTTT.

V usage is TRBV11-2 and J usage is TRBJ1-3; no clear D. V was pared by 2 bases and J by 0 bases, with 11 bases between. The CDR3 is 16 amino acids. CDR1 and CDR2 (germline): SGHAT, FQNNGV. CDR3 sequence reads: CASSLIPGYSGNTIYF. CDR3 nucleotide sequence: TGTGCCAGCAGCTTAATTCCGGGGTACTCTGGAAACACCATATATTTT.

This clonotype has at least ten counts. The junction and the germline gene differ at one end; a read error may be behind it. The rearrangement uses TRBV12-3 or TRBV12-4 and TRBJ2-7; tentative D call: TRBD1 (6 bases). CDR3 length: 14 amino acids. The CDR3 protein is CASSPRQDSFEQYF. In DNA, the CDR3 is TGTGCCAGCAGCCCCCGACAGGATTCCTTCGAGCAGTACTTC.

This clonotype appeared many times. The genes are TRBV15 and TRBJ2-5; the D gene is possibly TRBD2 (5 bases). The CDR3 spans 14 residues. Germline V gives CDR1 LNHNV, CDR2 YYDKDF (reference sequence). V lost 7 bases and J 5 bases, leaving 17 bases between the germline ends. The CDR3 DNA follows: TGTGCCACCAACGCTTTGTTGGGAGATGAGACCCAGTACTTC. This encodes CATNALLGDETQYF.

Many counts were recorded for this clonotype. CDR3 sequence (DNA): TGCAGCGTTCAACCCCGGGACAGCTACGAGCAGTACTTC. Translation: CSVQPRDSYEQYF. The V call is TRBV29-1, the J call TRBJ2-7; TRBD1 matches 7 bases. V gave up 5 bases and J gave up 3 bases; unmatched junction bases: 7. Germline V gives CDR1 SQVTM, CDR2 ANQGSEA. This CDR3 region has 13 residues.

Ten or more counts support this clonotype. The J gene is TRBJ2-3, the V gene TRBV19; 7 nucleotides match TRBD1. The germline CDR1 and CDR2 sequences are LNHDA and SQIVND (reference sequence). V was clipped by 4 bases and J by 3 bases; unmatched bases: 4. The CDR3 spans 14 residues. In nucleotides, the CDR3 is TGTGCCAGTAGTAGAGACAGGGTGACAGATACGCAGTATTTT. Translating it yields CASSRDRVTDTQYF.

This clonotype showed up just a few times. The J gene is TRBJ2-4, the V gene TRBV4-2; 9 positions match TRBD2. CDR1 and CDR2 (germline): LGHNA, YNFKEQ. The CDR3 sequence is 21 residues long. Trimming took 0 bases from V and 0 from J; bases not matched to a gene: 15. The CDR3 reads CASSQEGPGLAYLTAKNIQYF. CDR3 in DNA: TGTGCCAGCAGCCAAGAAGGACCGGGACTAGCCTACCTAACAGCCAAAAACATTCAGTACTTC.

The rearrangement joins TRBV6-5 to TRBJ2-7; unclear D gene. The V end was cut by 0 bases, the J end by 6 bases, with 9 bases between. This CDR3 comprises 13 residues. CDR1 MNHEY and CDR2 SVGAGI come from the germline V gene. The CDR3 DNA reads TGTGCCAGCAGTTACTCGTATAAGGGCGAGCAGTACTTC. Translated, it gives CASSYSYKGEQYF.

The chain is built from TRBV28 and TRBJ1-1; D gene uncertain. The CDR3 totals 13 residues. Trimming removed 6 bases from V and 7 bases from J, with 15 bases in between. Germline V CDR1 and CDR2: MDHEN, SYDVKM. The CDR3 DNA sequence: TGTGCCAGCAGCCAACGGTGGCGACATGAAGCTTTCTTT. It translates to CASSQRWRHEAFF. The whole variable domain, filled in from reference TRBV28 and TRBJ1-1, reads DVKVTQSSRYLVKRTGEKVFLECVQDMDHENMFWYRQDPGLGLRLIYFSYDVKMKEKGDIPEGYSVSREKKERFSLILESASTNQTSMYLCASSQRWRHEAFFGQGTRLTVV.

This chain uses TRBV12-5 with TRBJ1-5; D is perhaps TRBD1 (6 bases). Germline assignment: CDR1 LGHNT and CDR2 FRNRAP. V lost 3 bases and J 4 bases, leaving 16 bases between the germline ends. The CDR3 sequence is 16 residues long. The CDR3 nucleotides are TGTGCTAGTGGTTTCGTAGGGGGAGGCCGAAATCAGCCCCAGCATTTT. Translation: CASGFVGGGRNQPQHF.

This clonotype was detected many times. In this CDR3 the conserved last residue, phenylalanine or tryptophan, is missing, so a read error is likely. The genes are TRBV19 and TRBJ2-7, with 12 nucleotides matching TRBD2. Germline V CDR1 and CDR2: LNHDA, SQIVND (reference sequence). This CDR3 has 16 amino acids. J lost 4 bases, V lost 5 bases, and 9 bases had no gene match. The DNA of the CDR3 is TGTGCCAGTAGTTCGACTAGCGGGAGCGACTTGTACGAGCAGTACCTC. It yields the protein CASSSTSGSDLYEQYL.

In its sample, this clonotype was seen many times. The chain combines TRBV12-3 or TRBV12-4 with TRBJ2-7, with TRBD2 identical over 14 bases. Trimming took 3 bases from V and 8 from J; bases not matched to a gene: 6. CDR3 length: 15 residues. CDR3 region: CASSFGTSGSVKQYF. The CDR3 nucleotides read TGTGCCAGCAGTTTTGGGACTAGCGGGAGTGTCAAGCAGTACTTC.

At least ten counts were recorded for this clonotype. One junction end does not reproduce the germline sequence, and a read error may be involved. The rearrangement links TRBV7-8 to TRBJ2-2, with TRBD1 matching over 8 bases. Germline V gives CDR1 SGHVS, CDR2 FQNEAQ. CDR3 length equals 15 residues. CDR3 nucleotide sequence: TGTGCCAGCAGCTTAAATAACAGGGGGTTCGGGGAGCCGTTTTTT. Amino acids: CASSLNNRGFGEPFF.

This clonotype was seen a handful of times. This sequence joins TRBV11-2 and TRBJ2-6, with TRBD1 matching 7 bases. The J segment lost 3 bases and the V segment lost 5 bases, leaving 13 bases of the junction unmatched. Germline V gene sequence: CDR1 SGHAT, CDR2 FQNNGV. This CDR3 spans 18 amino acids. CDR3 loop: CASSPLDRVYNGANVLTF. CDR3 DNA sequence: TGTGCCAGCAGCCCTCTCGACAGGGTTTACAATGGGGCCAACGTCCTGACTTTC.

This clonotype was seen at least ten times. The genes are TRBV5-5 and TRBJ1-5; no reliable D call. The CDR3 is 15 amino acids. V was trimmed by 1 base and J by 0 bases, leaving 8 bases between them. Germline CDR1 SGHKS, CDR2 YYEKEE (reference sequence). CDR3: CASSLLGGSNQPQHF. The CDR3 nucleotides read TGTGCCAGCAGCTTGCTTGGAGGTAGCAATCAGCCCCAGCATTTT.

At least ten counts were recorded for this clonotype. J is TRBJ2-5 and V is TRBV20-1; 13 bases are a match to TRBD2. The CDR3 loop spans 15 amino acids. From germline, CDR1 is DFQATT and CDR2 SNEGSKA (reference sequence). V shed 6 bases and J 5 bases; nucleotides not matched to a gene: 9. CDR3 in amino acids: CSALGLAGEGETQYF. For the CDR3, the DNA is TGCAGTGCCCTCGGACTAGCGGGAGAGGGGGAGACCCAGTACTTC.